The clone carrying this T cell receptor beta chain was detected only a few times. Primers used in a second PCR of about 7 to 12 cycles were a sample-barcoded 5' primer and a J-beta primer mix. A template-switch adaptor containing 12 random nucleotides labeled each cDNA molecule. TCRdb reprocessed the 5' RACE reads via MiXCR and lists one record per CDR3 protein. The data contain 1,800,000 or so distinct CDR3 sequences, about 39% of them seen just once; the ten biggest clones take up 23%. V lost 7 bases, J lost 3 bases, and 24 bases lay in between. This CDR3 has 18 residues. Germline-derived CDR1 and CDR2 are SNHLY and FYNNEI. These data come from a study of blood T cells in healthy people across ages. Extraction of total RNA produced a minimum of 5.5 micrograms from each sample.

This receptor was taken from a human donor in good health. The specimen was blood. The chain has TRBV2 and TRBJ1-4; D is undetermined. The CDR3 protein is CASIKRVSVLSANEKLFF. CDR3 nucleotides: TGTGCCAGCATCAAGCGCGTCTCAGTTCTCTCGGCTAATGAAAAACTGTTTTTT.